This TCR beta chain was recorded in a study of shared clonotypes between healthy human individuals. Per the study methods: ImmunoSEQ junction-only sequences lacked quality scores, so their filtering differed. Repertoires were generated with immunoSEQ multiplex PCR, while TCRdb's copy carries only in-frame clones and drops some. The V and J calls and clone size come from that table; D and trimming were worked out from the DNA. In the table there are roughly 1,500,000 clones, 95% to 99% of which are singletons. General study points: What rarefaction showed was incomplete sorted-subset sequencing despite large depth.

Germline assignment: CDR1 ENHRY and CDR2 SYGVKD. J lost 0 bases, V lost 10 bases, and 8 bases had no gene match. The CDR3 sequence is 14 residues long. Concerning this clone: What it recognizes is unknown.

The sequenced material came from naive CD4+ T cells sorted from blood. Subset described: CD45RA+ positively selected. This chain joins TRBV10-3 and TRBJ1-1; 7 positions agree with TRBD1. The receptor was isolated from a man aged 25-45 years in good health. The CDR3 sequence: CATSGTDLNTEAFF. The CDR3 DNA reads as TGTGCCACGTCCGGGACAGATTTGAACACTGAAGCTTTCTTT.